Each of the 5 T cell receptor beta chains below was sequenced from the same sample in a study of blood T cell repertoires in COVID-19. Generated by immunoSEQ multiplex PCR, the TCRdb table keeps only in-frame clones and is missing some. The data show a few hundred thousand clones, with less than 90% seen just once and about 5.4% held by the top ten. Sequencing was done on a sample of PBMCs or T cells enriched from blood (not recorded which). Source of these receptors: a woman aged 50 to 60 who had recovered from COVID-19.

This sequence joins TRBV30 and TRBJ2-1, with unresolved D. The ends were cut back, 1 base at V and 12 bases at J, with 10 bases in the middle. The V gene's germline CDR1 is GTSNPN and CDR2 SVGIG (reference sequence). CDR3 length: 11 amino acids. The CDR3 reads CAWSDGGPQFF. The DNA for the CDR3 is TGTGCCTGGAGTGACGGCGGTCCGCAGTTCTTC.

This clone was found a few times. The gene calls are TRBV4-2 and TRBJ2-7; 7 bases fit TRBD1. The CDR3 extends over 14 amino acids. Per germline, CDR1 LGHNA and CDR2 YNFKEQ. Unmatched junction bases numbered 6, after V lost 1 base and J lost 6 bases. The CDR3 coding sequence is TGTGCCAGCAGCCAAGCTACAGGGGAAGCCGAGCAGTACTTC. Protein: CASSQATGEAEQYF.

The genes are TRBV10-3 and TRBJ1-5; a possible D gene is TRBD1 (5 bases). The CDR3 spans 14 residues. Trimming took 7 bases from V and 7 from J, leaving 17 bases between them. Per the germline V gene, CDR1 is ENHRY and CDR2 is SYGVKD. The CDR3 region is CAINEGGEGQPQHF. The DNA for the CDR3 is TGTGCCATCAACGAGGGAGGGGAGGGACAGCCCCAGCATTTT.

V gene TRBV6-5 combines with J gene TRBJ2-1, with a weak D call TRBD2 (6 bases). V lost 2 bases and J 6 bases, leaving 17 bases between the germline ends. This CDR3 is 16 amino acids long. Per germline, CDR1 MNHEY and CDR2 SVGAGI. CDR3 protein: CASSYRVGSPTNEQFF. CDR3 DNA sequence: TGTGCCAGCAGTTACCGAGTCGGGAGCCCCACCAATGAGCAGTTCTTC.

The chain couples TRBV9 to TRBJ1-6; D is undetermined. The germline V gene encodes CDR1 SGDLS and CDR2 YYNGEE. Trimming took off 3 bases at V and 8 bases at J, with 6 bases between the two ends. CDR3 length equals 12 residues. The CDR3 loop reads CASSETDSPLHF. DNA for the CDR3: TGTGCCAGCAGCGAGACTGATTCACCCCTCCACTTT.